These 2 T cell receptor beta chains were sequenced from one sample in a study of T cells in tuberculosis. TCRdb's table, derived via immunoSEQ multiplex PCR, lists solely in-frame clones and lacks some. Of about 28,000 clones listed, almost 90% are singletons. Input material: PBMCs. These receptors came from a donor aged 10-29 years with latent tuberculosis or without tuberculosis infection.

The rearrangement uses TRBV27 and TRBJ1-1; D gene unclear. The CDR3 extends over 13 amino acids. Trimming stripped 5 bases from V and 3 bases from J, with 10 bases between. Germline assignment: CDR1 MNHEY and CDR2 SMNVEV (reference sequence). CDR3 in DNA: TGTGCCAGCAGTGTACTTAAGCACACTGAAGCTTTCTTT. Translated: CASSVLKHTEAFF.

The J gene is TRBJ2-5, the V gene TRBV2, with a weak D call TRBD2 (6 bases). Germline V lookup: CDR1 SNHLY, CDR2 FYNNEI. V dropped 5 bases and J dropped 4 bases, with 14 bases sitting between them. This CDR3 is 14 amino acids long. The CDR3 sequence: CASSNGGRSETQYF. CDR3 sequence (DNA): TGTGCCAGCAGTAATGGGGGGAGGTCAGAGACCCAGTACTTC.